These 30 T cell receptor beta chains share one sample of origin, sequenced in a study of blood T cell repertoires in COVID-19. The assay was immunoSEQ multiplex PCR, and TCRdb's table has in-frame clones only and misses some. The table records roughly 250,000 clones, around 87% of them present only once. The sequenced material came from PBMCs or T cells enriched from blood (not recorded which). These receptor sequences come from a woman in her forties or fifties who had recovered from COVID-19.

This clone has a handful of counts. Within the sample, other DNA sequences also encode this same CDR3. The J gene is TRBJ1-2, the V gene TRBV28; D possibly corresponds to TRBD1 (6 bases). The CDR3 length is 12 residues. With 6 bases removed from V and 2 bases from J, the gap between germline ends came to 7 bases. From germline, CDR1 is MDHEN and CDR2 SYDVKM. The CDR3 spells CASRTGNYGYTF. CDR3 nucleotides: TGTGCCAGCAGGACAGGAAACTATGGCTACACCTTC.

The chain couples TRBV27 to TRBJ2-1, with 8 bases identical to TRBD1. J gave up 0 bases and V 4 bases, and 14 bases lay outside the gene matches. There are 19 residues in the CDR3. Germline CDR1 MNHEY, CDR2 SMNVEV (reference sequence). CDR3 bases: TGTGCCAGCAGTTCGCCGGACAGGGACCGAATTAGCTCCTACAATGAGCAGTTCTTC. It yields the protein CASSSPDRDRISSYNEQFF.

This chain links TRBV18 with TRBJ2-5; the match to TRBD1 covers 7 bases. Germline assignment: CDR1 KGHSH and CDR2 LQKENI. With 5 bases clipped from V and 2 bases from J, the junction kept 8 bases outside the gene matches. The CDR3 sequence is 15 residues long. The CDR3 reads CASSAYGDRQETQYF. DNA for the CDR3: TGTGCCAGCTCAGCATATGGGGACAGACAAGAGACCCAGTACTTC. The variable domain in full, with the rest retrieved from reference TRBV18 and TRBJ2-5, is NAGVMQNPRHLVRRRGQEARLRCSPMKGHSHVYWYRQLPEEGLKFMVYLQKENIIDESGMPKERFSAEFPKEGPSILRIQQVVRGDSAAYFCASSAYGDRQETQYFGPGTRLLVL.

The V gene is TRBV27, the J gene TRBJ2-6; 12 nucleotides match TRBD2. This CDR3 is built from 17 residues. Germline V lookup: CDR1 MNHEY, CDR2 SMNVEV (reference sequence). J was trimmed by 1 base and V by 6 bases; bases with no gene match: 4. The CDR3, as DNA: TGTGCCAGCAGGCCGACTAGCGGGAGATCTGGGGCCAACGTCCTGACTTTC. The encoded protein is CASRPTSGRSGANVLTF.

The rearrangement joins TRBV18 to TRBJ1-2; D unclear. From germline, CDR1 is KGHSH and CDR2 LQKENI. CDR3 length equals 17 residues. With 0 bases removed from V and 4 bases from J, the gap between germline ends came to 18 bases. The CDR3 region has the DNA TGTGCCAGCTCACCACCGGGCAGCCTAACCCCTATCTATGGCTACACCTTC. As protein: CASSPPGSLTPIYGYTF.

On this clone: The sample carries other DNA sequences with the same CDR3. CDR3 in amino acids: CASSPGTANQPQHF. The DNA for the CDR3 is TGTGCCAGCAGTCCCGGGACAGCAAATCAGCCCCAGCATTTT. The chain has TRBV2 and TRBJ1-5, with 7 bases aligning to TRBD1. The CDR3 loop spans 14 amino acids. The junction had 5 bases not matched to a gene; V was cut back by 5 bases and J by 4 bases. Per germline, CDR1 SNHLY and CDR2 FYNNEI.

This sequence joins TRBV5-4 and TRBJ2-3, with 9 bases aligning to TRBD2. The CDR3 is 16 residues long. Trimming removed 5 bases from V and 3 bases from J; junction bases left unmatched: 10. Germline V gives CDR1 SGHNT, CDR2 YYREEE (reference sequence). In DNA form, the CDR3 reads TGTGCCAGCAGTCCCCCCGCGGGAGGGGCGACAGATACGCAGTATTTT. Protein sequence: CASSPPAGGATDTQYF.

In nucleotides, the CDR3 is TGTGCCAGCAGTCCCGACAGGGGGCGCGACGAGCAGTACTTC. Protein sequence: CASSPDRGRDEQYF. The chain recombines TRBV2 with TRBJ2-7; 10 bases map to TRBD1. With 5 bases clipped from V and 5 bases from J, the junction kept 6 bases outside the gene matches. The CDR3 has 14 residues. From germline, CDR1 is SNHLY and CDR2 FYNNEI.

The V gene is TRBV15, the J gene TRBJ2-7, with 9 bases matching TRBD1. Germline CDR1 reads LNHNV; CDR2 reads YYDKDF (reference sequence). V shed 5 bases and J 3 bases; nucleotides not matched to a gene: 11. The CDR3 extends over 16 amino acids. CDR3 nucleotide sequence: TGTGCCACCAGCGTGCCAAGGGACAGGGTGAACTACGAGCAGTACTTC. Protein: CATSVPRDRVNYEQYF.

The chain links TRBV12-3 or TRBV12-4 to TRBJ2-3; no clear D. The CDR3 length is 12 residues. The germline V and J ends were trimmed by 0 bases and 10 bases, with 8 bases remaining between them. This chain's CDR3 is CASSLARFSQYF. The CDR3 DNA sequence: TGTGCCAGCAGTTTAGCGAGGTTTTCGCAGTATTTT.

J is TRBJ2-7 and V is TRBV5-1; 14 bases are shared with TRBD2. Looked up from germline, CDR1 is SGHRS and CDR2 is YFSETQ. This CDR3 contains 17 residues. V gave up 4 bases and J gave up 0 bases; unmatched junction bases: 6. CDR3 loop: CASSLEGTSGSSYEQYF. The CDR3 DNA reads as TGCGCCAGCAGCCTGGAGGGGACTAGCGGGAGCTCCTACGAGCAGTACTTC. The full variable domain, rest sourced from reference TRBV5-1 and TRBJ2-7, is KAGVTQTPRYLIKTRGQQVTLSCSPISGHRSVSWYQQTPGQGLQFLFEYFSETQRNKGNFPGRFSGRQFSNSRSEMNVSTLELGDSALYLCASSLEGTSGSSYEQYFGPGTRLTVT.

This clone was picked up one time. CDR3 sequence (DNA): TGTGCCAGCAGTCGACAGGGAACGGGTGGAAACACCATATATTTT. Amino acid sequence: CASSRQGTGGNTIYF. The V gene is TRBV3-1 (or the pseudogene TRBV3-2), the J gene TRBJ1-3; 7 nucleotides agree with TRBD1. The CDR3 consists of 15 residues. Germline CDR1 reads LGHDT; CDR2 reads YNNKEL (reference sequence). Trimming removed 6 bases from V and 3 bases from J; junction bases left unmatched: 8.

The chain uses TRBV2 and TRBJ2-7; possibly TRBD2 for D (6 bases). Per germline, CDR1 SNHLY and CDR2 FYNNEI. The CDR3 runs 17 residues. Between the trimmed V and J ends, which lost 3 bases and 3 bases, there was a span of 21 bases. The CDR3 sequence: CASSEDSLAIKGYEQYF. CDR3 nucleotides: TGTGCCAGCAGTGAGGATAGTCTAGCGATAAAGGGCTACGAGCAGTACTTC.

The chain carries TRBV9 and TRBJ1-4, with 7 nucleotides matching TRBD1. Per germline, CDR1 SGDLS and CDR2 YYNGEE. The CDR3 is 13 residues long. V shed 4 bases, J shed 7 bases, and the junction held 4 bases outside the gene matches. CDR3 nucleotide sequence: TGTGCCAGCAGCCCAACAGGGGCTGAAAAACTGTTTTTT. Translated, it gives CASSPTGAEKLFF.

The V call is TRBV5-6, the J call TRBJ2-1, with D perhaps matching TRBD2 (6 bases). V lost 3 bases and J 15 bases, leaving 13 bases between the germline ends. The CDR3 consists of 11 residues. CDR1 and CDR2 from the germline V gene are SGHDT and YYEEEE. CDR3 DNA: TGTGCCAGCAGCTCGACTAGTCTTACGTTCTTC. Its protein product is CASSSTSLTFF.

The chain links TRBV4-2 to TRBJ2-3; D is perhaps TRBD1 (5 bases). Germline-derived CDR1 and CDR2 are LGHNA and YNFKEQ. This CDR3 comprises 15 residues. The V and J ends lost 1 base and 0 bases respectively, with 8 bases between them. The CDR3 nucleotides read TGTGCCAGCAGCCAAGTTTGGACAAGCACAGATACGCAGTATTTT. Its protein is CASSQVWTSTDTQYF.

The gene calls are TRBV4-3 and TRBJ2-1; 11 bases are a match to TRBD2. The CDR3 sequence is 17 residues long. J gave up 6 bases and V 1 base, and 8 bases lay outside the gene matches. Germline V gene sequence: CDR1 LGHNA, CDR2 YSLEER. The chain's CDR3 is CASSQAPVAGGSNEQFF. CDR3 nucleotide sequence: TGCGCCAGCAGCCAAGCCCCGGTAGCGGGAGGGAGCAATGAGCAGTTCTTC.

CDR3 sequence (DNA): TGTGCCAGCAAGGATAGCGGGAGGTGGTACAATGAGCAGTTCTTC. Its protein product is CASKDSGRWYNEQFF. The genes are TRBV6-1 and TRBJ2-1; 10 nucleotides agree with TRBD2. Unmatched junction bases numbered 7, after V lost 7 bases and J lost 4 bases. Germline V gene sequence: CDR1 MNHNS, CDR2 SASEGT. The CDR3 is 15 residues long.

J is TRBJ2-1 and V is TRBV7-2; the D gene is possibly TRBD2 (7 bases). Trimming cost V 6 bases and J 4 bases, with 22 bases left between them. The germline gives CDR1 SGHTA, CDR2 FQGNSA. This CDR3 contains 17 residues. This chain's CDR3 is CASRTGGGGPSYNEQFF. CDR3 DNA: TGTGCCAGCAGAACAGGAGGGGGAGGGCCTTCTTACAATGAGCAGTTCTTC.

This clone occurred a few times. The chain links TRBV7-8 to TRBJ2-2, with 11 bases lining up with TRBD2. Unmatched junction bases numbered 7, after V lost 1 base and J lost 6 bases. CDR1 and CDR2 from the germline V gene are SGHVS and FQNEAQ. This CDR3 region has 17 residues. CDR3 bases: TGTGCCAGCAGCTTAGGTGCGACTAGCGGGGTGGCCGGGGAGCTGTTTTTT. The encoded protein is CASSLGATSGVAGELFF.

Here the CDR3 reads CSASERGGGFNYGYTF. CDR3 nucleotides: TGCAGTGCTAGTGAGAGAGGGGGCGGTTTCAACTATGGCTACACCTTC. This chain links TRBV20-1 with TRBJ1-2, with 7 positions matching TRBD1. The CDR3 is made up of 16 amino acids. CDR1 is DFQATT, CDR2 SNEGSKA, per germline (reference sequence). The V and J ends lost 3 bases and 2 bases, in that order; junction bases with no gene match: 12.

In DNA form, the CDR3 reads TGTGCCAGCAGCTTGGTTGGGGGCGGCCCCTATGGCTACACCTTC. Amino acids: CASSLVGGGPYGYTF. The chain combines TRBV5-4 with TRBJ1-2, with D perhaps matching TRBD1 (6 bases). V lost 0 bases and J lost 4, with 13 bases in between. This CDR3 spans 15 amino acids. CDR1 and CDR2 (germline): SGHNT, YYREEE (reference sequence).

The chain recombines TRBV10-3 with TRBJ2-1; D possibly corresponds to TRBD2 (6 bases). This CDR3 contains 15 residues. V dropped 7 bases and J dropped 0 bases, with 13 bases sitting between them. The germline V gene encodes CDR1 ENHRY and CDR2 SYGVKD. The CDR3 loop reads CAINSGESSYNEQFF. CDR3 coding DNA: TGTGCCATCAACTCGGGGGAGAGCTCCTACAATGAGCAGTTCTTC.

This clone was seen more than once but under ten times. The chain joins TRBV10-3 to TRBJ1-6; D might be TRBD1 (5 bases). Germline-derived CDR1 and CDR2 are ENHRY and SYGVKD. This CDR3 has 14 amino acids. V lost 4 bases to trimming and J lost 5 bases, with 9 bases between them. This CDR3 is CAISGTTDNSPLHF. The CDR3 DNA is TGTGCCATCAGTGGGACAACCGATAATTCACCCCTCCACTTT.

The rearrangement links TRBV24-1 to TRBJ2-1; the D gene is possibly TRBD2 (5 bases). The CDR3 sequence is 16 residues long. V lost 0 bases and J 8 bases, leaving 16 bases between the germline ends. Germline V gene data show CDR1 as KGHDR and CDR2 as SFDVKD. In nucleotides, the CDR3 is TGTGCCACCAGTGATTTGCGGGGTGTAGGTGTCGATGAGCAGTTCTTC. Translated, it gives CATSDLRGVGVDEQFF.

This clone was counted a single time. V usage is TRBV6-5 and J usage is TRBJ2-1; 11 bases are shared with TRBD2. J lost 10 bases, V lost 4 bases, and 12 bases had no gene match. CDR1 and CDR2 (germline): MNHEY, SVGAGI. The CDR3 has 16 amino acids. CDR3: CASSSILAGAKREQFF. The CDR3 bases are TGTGCCAGCAGTTCAATACTAGCGGGGGCGAAGAGGGAGCAGTTCTTC.

In its sample, this clone was seen a few times. The gene calls are TRBV10-1 and TRBJ2-2; possibly TRBD1 for D (6 bases). The CDR3 is made up of 15 amino acids. The V gene's germline CDR1 is WNHNN and CDR2 SYGVQD (reference sequence). Trimming pared 5 bases from V and 0 bases from J, leaving 10 bases between. The CDR3 DNA is TGCGCCAGCAGTTTGGACAGACCGAACACCGGGGAGCTGTTTTTT. Translating gives CASSLDRPNTGELFF.

The rearrangement links TRBV28 to TRBJ2-1, with TRBD2 matching over 7 bases. The CDR3 is made up of 14 amino acids. After removal of 8 bases from V and 2 bases from J, the junction contained 6 bases not matched to a gene. CDR1 is MDHEN and CDR2 is SYDVKM in the germline V gene. The CDR3 protein is CASALGGTYNEQFF. The CDR3 DNA reads TGTGCCAGCGCCTTGGGGGGGACCTACAATGAGCAGTTCTTC. The full variable domain, its missing parts supplied by reference TRBV28 and TRBJ2-1, is DVKVTQSSRYLVKRTGEKVFLECVQDMDHENMFWYRQDPGLGLRLIYFSYDVKMKEKGDIPEGYSVSREKKERFSLILESASTNQTSMYLCASALGGTYNEQFFGPGTRLTVL.

The V call is TRBV7-9, the J call TRBJ2-7; 11 bases align to TRBD2. V trimming: 5 bases; J trimming: 3 bases; junction bases outside the gene matches: 6. Germline-derived CDR1 and CDR2 are SEHNR and FQNEAQ (reference sequence). The CDR3 has 15 residues. CDR3 sequence: CASSQGLAGFYEQYF. The CDR3 DNA follows: TGTGCCAGCAGCCAAGGACTAGCGGGCTTCTACGAGCAGTACTTC.

The chain uses TRBV10-3 and TRBJ1-5; TRBD1 aligns across 7 bases. CDR1 and CDR2 (germline): ENHRY, SYGVKD. This CDR3 comprises 14 residues. V gave up 3 bases and J gave up 6 bases; unmatched junction bases: 5. The CDR3 DNA sequence: TGTGCCATCAGTGACAGGGGGTACTCTCAGCCCCAGCATTTT. This codes for CAISDRGYSQPQHF.